These 12 T cell receptor beta chains originate from one sample sequenced in a study of OX40 agonist ivuxolimab in advanced cancers. The method was immunoSEQ multiplex PCR; TCRdb's version includes in-frame clones alone and lacks a portion of them. The sample contains about 50,000 clones, 90% to 95% of which appear only once. The input for sequencing was CD4+ or CD8+ T cells sorted from blood, taken in a trial of the OX40 agonist ivuxolimab. Every receptor here comes from an adult with an advanced solid tumor such as melanoma, head and neck, liver or kidney cancer.

This clone appeared once. V usage is TRBV6-5 and J usage is TRBJ2-1; 15 bases are shared with TRBD2. Trimming cost V 4 bases and J 15 bases; bases outside gene matches: 7. The CDR3 runs to 14 residues. Germline V CDR1 and CDR2: MNHEY, SVGAGI. CDR3 sequence reads: CASSFGTSGRWLFF. DNA for the CDR3: TGTGCCAGCAGTTTCGGGACTAGCGGGAGGTGGCTGTTCTTC.

The chain employs TRBV27 and TRBJ2-2, with D perhaps TRBD2 (6 bases). This CDR3 region has 16 residues. Germline CDR1 reads MNHEY; CDR2 reads SMNVEV (reference sequence). V gave up 3 bases and J gave up 6 bases, with 17 bases separating them. DNA of the CDR3: TGTGCCAGCAGTTTTGTGGGGGGAGTAGGGTCCGGGGAGCTGTTTTTT. It specifies CASSFVGGVGSGELFF.

The chain employs TRBV9 and TRBJ1-4, with 9 bases matching TRBD1. This CDR3 contains 15 residues. The ends lost 4 bases at V and 6 bases at J; junction bases unmatched: 7. Germline-derived CDR1 and CDR2 are SGDLS and YYNGEE. This CDR3 is CASSQTGGLDEKLFF. The CDR3 region has the DNA TGTGCCAGCAGCCAGACAGGGGGTCTGGATGAAAAACTGTTTTTT.

The genes are TRBV9 and TRBJ2-1; the D call may be TRBD1 or TRBD2 (5 bases each). This CDR3 comprises 14 residues. V gave up 0 bases and J gave up 9 bases, with 13 bases separating them. Germline CDR1 reads SGDLS; CDR2 reads YYNGEE. CDR3 sequence reads: CASSVDSGRAEQFF. The CDR3, as DNA: TGTGCCAGCAGCGTAGACTCGGGGCGGGCTGAGCAGTTCTTC.

The chain links TRBV9 to TRBJ2-3, with a weak D call TRBD1 (7 bases). V gave up 4 bases and J gave up 7 bases, with 10 bases separating them. CDR1 and CDR2 from the germline V gene are SGDLS and YYNGEE. The CDR3 sequence is 12 residues long. CDR3 in amino acids: CASSPGGNTQYF. In nucleotides, the CDR3 is TGTGCCAGCAGCCCAGGGGGGAATACGCAGTATTTT.

The J gene is TRBJ2-7, the V gene TRBV15; D could derive from TRBD1 or TRBD2 (5 bases each). Germline V gene data show CDR1 as LNHNV and CDR2 as YYDKDF (reference sequence). V was shortened by 2 bases and J by 2 bases, with 13 bases between the two germline ends. CDR3 length equals 15 residues. The CDR3 loop reads CATSRRGVPTYEQYF. For the CDR3, the DNA is TGTGCCACCAGCAGACGAGGGGTTCCCACCTACGAGCAGTACTTC.

This clone has a single count. This chain uses TRBV19 with TRBJ1-1; maybe TRBD1 (5 bases). Trimming stripped 4 bases from V and 1 base from J, with 13 bases between. This CDR3 has 15 residues. CDR1 LNHDA and CDR2 SQIVND come from the germline V gene (reference sequence). The CDR3 sequence: CASSNIGQKNTEAFF. In nucleotides, the CDR3 is TGTGCCAGTAGTAATATCGGACAAAAGAACACTGAAGCTTTCTTT.

V usage is TRBV9 and J usage is TRBJ2-1; 11 positions match TRBD2. The CDR3 has 16 residues. The V gene end was trimmed by 0 bases and the J gene end by 5 bases; junction bases not matched to a gene: 4. Per germline, CDR1 SGDLS and CDR2 YYNGEE. The DNA for the CDR3 is TGTGCCAGCAGCGTAGACGGGACTAGCGGAGACAATGAGCAGTTCTTC. Its protein product is CASSVDGTSGDNEQFF.

V usage is TRBV10-2 and J usage is TRBJ2-2; 15 bases map to TRBD2. The V and J ends lost 8 bases and 6 bases, in that order; junction bases with no gene match: 7. The CDR3 is made up of 16 amino acids. Germline assignment: CDR1 WSHSY and CDR2 SAAADI. The CDR3 DNA is TGCGCCAGCCTTGGACTAGCGGGAGGGCCAGCCGGGGAGCTGTTTTTT. Protein: CASLGLAGGPAGELFF.

This clone was seen a single time. The rearrangement uses TRBV7-6 and TRBJ2-1; 10 bases match TRBD2. The CDR3 has 15 amino acids. Germline V lookup: CDR1 SGHVS, CDR2 FNYEAQ. V shed 0 bases and J 15 bases; nucleotides not matched to a gene: 11. Here the CDR3 reads CASSLAAGGRLGTFF. The CDR3 bases are TGTGCCAGCAGCTTAGCAGCGGGAGGGCGCCTCGGGACGTTCTTC. Based on the CDR3 plus reference TRBV7-6 and TRBJ2-1, the full variable domain is GAGVSQSPRYKVTKRGQDVALRCDPISGHVSLYWYRQALGQGPEFLTYFNYEAQQDKSGLPNDRFSAERPEGSISTLTIQRTEQRDSAMYRCASSLAAGGRLGTFFGPGTRLTVL.

The chain is built from TRBV13 and TRBJ2-7; D could derive from TRBD1 or TRBD2 (5 bases each). Germline V gene data show CDR1 as PRHDT and CDR2 as FYEKMQ (reference sequence). Trimming left V 5 bases short and J 5 bases short, with 19 bases between. This CDR3 comprises 15 residues. The CDR3 is CASSPRGTAGDEQYF. DNA of the CDR3: TGTGCCAGCAGCCCCCGAGGGACCGCCGGGGACGAGCAGTACTTC.

V gene TRBV27 combines with J gene TRBJ1-2; D possibly corresponds to TRBD1 (6 bases). The CDR3 sequence is 13 residues long. Between the trimmed V and J ends, which lost 3 bases and 8 bases, there was a span of 13 bases. Germline V CDR1 and CDR2: MNHEY, SMNVEV (reference sequence). CDR3: CASSLGGAVGYTF. CDR3 DNA sequence: TGTGCCAGCAGTTTGGGGGGGGCGGTCGGCTACACCTTC.